Listed below are T cell receptor beta chains from one sample, sequenced in a study of regulatory T cells in long-lasting Graves disease. TCRdb reprocessed the multiplex PCR reads via MiXCR and lists one record per CDR3 protein. This table holds 200,000 to 250,000 distinct CDR3 sequences, 20% to 25% found once. Sequencing used peripheral blood mononuclear cells (PBMCs), obtained at new diagnosis, from a patient treated with antithyroid drugs. These receptors originate from a female donor with Graves disease. The CDR3 runs from the conserved cysteine through the conserved F or W. Fields, in order: clone size, D gene, J gene, V gene, CDR3 DNA, CDR3 protein. D genes are given only for firm matches. Rows may omit the clone size; those that give it use once, few, many or a size class.

clone size: NA
D gene: NA
J gene: TRBJ2-5
V gene: TRBV7-7
CDR3 DNA: TGTGCTAGCAGCTTAGGGGGACTGGTGAATTTTCCTGAGACCCAGTACTTC
CDR3 protein: CASSLGGLVNFPETQYF

clone size: few
D gene: NA
J gene: TRBJ2-1
V gene: TRBV6-1
CDR3 DNA: TGTGCCGCCGAGGGGTACAATGAGCAGTTCTTC
CDR3 protein: CAAEGYNEQFF

clone size: many
D gene: TRBD2
J gene: TRBJ2-5
V gene: TRBV29-1
CDR3 DNA: TGCAGCGCCGTGACTAGCGGGGGCTTTGCGGAGACCCAGTACTTC
CDR3 protein: CSAVTSGGFAETQYF

clone size: many
D gene: TRBD1
J gene: TRBJ2-2
V gene: TRBV7-3
CDR3 DNA: TGTGCCAGCAGCCCGGGACAGTCCGGGGAGCTGTTTTTT
CDR3 protein: CASSPGQSGELFF

clone size: many
D gene: NA
J gene: TRBJ1-2
V gene: TRBV27
CDR3 DNA: TGTGCCAGCAGTTTTTTGGGGGCCGATCGTGGCTACACCTTC
CDR3 protein: CASSFLGADRGYTF

clone size: many
D gene: NA
J gene: TRBJ2-5
V gene: TRBV5-5
CDR3 DNA: TGTGCCAGCAGCACCGGAGAGACCCAGTACTTC
CDR3 protein: CASSTGETQYF

clone size: many
D gene: NA
J gene: TRBJ2-3
V gene: TRBV20-1
CDR3 DNA: TGCAGTGCTATAGCGGACACAGATACGCAGTATTTT
CDR3 protein: CSAIADTDTQYF

clone size: once
D gene: NA
J gene: TRBJ2-5
V gene: TRBV12-3/TRBV12-4
CDR3 DNA: TGTGCCAGCGGGGCAGGGAGGGAGACCCAGTACTTC
CDR3 protein: CASGAGRETQYF

clone size: many
D gene: NA
J gene: TRBJ1-5
V gene: TRBV27
CDR3 DNA: TGTGCCAGCAGTTTATTCTCGGGACAGCCCCAGCATTTT
CDR3 protein: CASSLFSGQPQHF

clone size: NA
D gene: NA
J gene: TRBJ1-1
V gene: TRBV11-3
CDR3 DNA: TGTGCCAGCAGCCCCCGGGGGTCCGGTGAAGCTTTCTTT
CDR3 protein: CASSPRGSGEAFF

clone size: many
D gene: TRBD1
J gene: TRBJ2-3
V gene: TRBV11-2
CDR3 DNA: TGTGCCAGCAGCCCCGACAGGGTTACGCAGTATTTT
CDR3 protein: CASSPDRVTQYF

clone size: many
D gene: NA
J gene: TRBJ1-2
V gene: TRBV19
CDR3 DNA: TGTGCCAGTACCATTGGGGGCAACTTCCTCGGCGGCTACACCTTC
CDR3 protein: CASTIGGNFLGGYTF

clone size: few
D gene: TRBD2
J gene: TRBJ2-3
V gene: TRBV9
CDR3 DNA: TGTGCCAGCAGCGTAGGAATAGCGGGGGGCACAGATACGCAGTATTTT
CDR3 protein: CASSVGIAGGTDTQYF

clone size: many
D gene: NA
J gene: TRBJ1-5
V gene: TRBV20-1
CDR3 DNA: TGCAGTGCTAGAGCGAGACATGGGGGCAATCAGCCCCAGCATTTT
CDR3 protein: CSARARHGGNQPQHF

clone size: many
D gene: TRBD1
J gene: TRBJ1-2
V gene: TRBV3-1
CDR3 DNA: TGTGCCAGCAGCCAAGTTGTGGGACAGGGGGCTGGCTACACCTTC
CDR3 protein: CASSQVVGQGAGYTF

clone size: few
D gene: TRBD2
J gene: TRBJ2-3
V gene: TRBV12-5
CDR3 DNA: TGTGCTAGATCTTTGGCGGGAGGTCCCACAGATACGCAGTATTTT
CDR3 protein: CARSLAGGPTDTQYF

clone size: many
D gene: NA
J gene: TRBJ1-1
V gene: TRBV9
CDR3 DNA: TGTGCCAGCAGCGTGTTAGGGGCGAGTACTGAAGCTTTCTTT
CDR3 protein: CASSVLGASTEAFF

clone size: few
D gene: NA
J gene: TRBJ1-1
V gene: TRBV4-1
CDR3 DNA: TGCGCCAGCAGCCAAGAATTCAACCGAATTGAAGCTTTCTTT
CDR3 protein: CASSQEFNRIEAFF

clone size: few
D gene: TRBD1
J gene: TRBJ1-1
V gene: TRBV2
CDR3 DNA: TGTGCCAGTGGGGACAGAATGAACACTGAAGCTTTCTTT
CDR3 protein: CASGDRMNTEAFF

clone size: many
D gene: NA
J gene: TRBJ2-7
V gene: TRBV12-3/TRBV12-4
CDR3 DNA: TGTGCCAGCTCCCTCGCCCAAGACGGTGAGCAGTACTTC
CDR3 protein: CASSLAQDGEQYF

clone size: many
D gene: TRBD1
J gene: TRBJ2-1
V gene: TRBV20-1
CDR3 DNA: TGCAGTGCTCCTACGGACAGGGGCAATGAGCAGTTCTTC
CDR3 protein: CSAPTDRGNEQFF

clone size: many
D gene: NA
J gene: TRBJ2-5
V gene: TRBV9
CDR3 DNA: TGTGCCAGCAGCGTAGGGGGCAGGGGAGAGACCCAGTACTTC
CDR3 protein: CASSVGGRGETQYF

clone size: NA
D gene: NA
J gene: TRBJ2-6
V gene: TRBV7-9
CDR3 DNA: TGTGCCAGCAGCTTAGACAGGGCACCTGGGGCCAACGTCCTGACTTTC
CDR3 protein: CASSLDRAPGANVLTF

clone size: few
D gene: TRBD2
J gene: TRBJ2-6
V gene: TRBV20-1
CDR3 DNA: TGCAGTGCTAGAGGTCCTGGGACTAGCGGGACCTCTGGGGCCAACGTCCTGACTTTC
CDR3 protein: CSARGPGTSGTSGANVLTF

clone size: many
D gene: NA
J gene: TRBJ2-3
V gene: TRBV5-5
CDR3 DNA: TGTGCCAGCAGCTTAGGACCCAACGATACGCAGTATTTT
CDR3 protein: CASSLGPNDTQYF

clone size: many
D gene: TRBD1
J gene: TRBJ2-2
V gene: TRBV18
CDR3 DNA: TGTGCCAGCTCACCGGGACAGGGCTTCGAGAACACCGGGGAGCTGTTTTTT
CDR3 protein: CASSPGQGFENTGELFF

clone size: NA
D gene: NA
J gene: TRBJ2-1
V gene: TRBV3-1
CDR3 DNA: TGTGCCAGCAGCCAAGACGCAAGGGACTACAATGAGCAGTTCTTC
CDR3 protein: CASSQDARDYNEQFF

clone size: few
D gene: TRBD2
J gene: TRBJ2-1
V gene: TRBV20-1
CDR3 DNA: TGCAGTGCTAGAGATAGCGGGAGTGGCAATGAGCAGTTCTTC
CDR3 protein: CSARDSGSGNEQFF

clone size: many
D gene: TRBD2
J gene: TRBJ2-1
V gene: TRBV2
CDR3 DNA: TGTGCCAGCTCCCCCCTAGCGGGGATGTCCTACAATGAGCAGTTCTTC
CDR3 protein: CASSPLAGMSYNEQFF

clone size: many
D gene: TRBD2
J gene: TRBJ2-1
V gene: TRBV6-1
CDR3 DNA: TGTGCCAGCAGAATTCTAGCGGGAGGTTACAATGAGCAGTTCTTC
CDR3 protein: CASRILAGGYNEQFF

clone size: many
D gene: NA
J gene: TRBJ1-1
V gene: TRBV6-5
CDR3 DNA: TGTGCCAGCAGTTACTCGATCGGTTCGGTAAACACTGAAGCTTTCTTT
CDR3 protein: CASSYSIGSVNTEAFF

clone size: many
D gene: TRBD2
J gene: TRBJ2-7
V gene: TRBV7-2
CDR3 DNA: TGTGCCAGCAGCCTCCGAGGACTAGCGGGAGGGCCGAGCTCCTACGAGCAGTACTTC
CDR3 protein: CASSLRGLAGGPSSYEQYF

clone size: few
D gene: NA
J gene: TRBJ1-6
V gene: TRBV20-1
CDR3 DNA: TGCAGTGCTAACAGAGATAATTCACCCCTCCACTTT
CDR3 protein: CSANRDNSPLHF

clone size: many
D gene: NA
J gene: TRBJ1-6
V gene: TRBV6-2/TRBV6-3
CDR3 DNA: TGTGCCAGCAGTTACCTTGGACAGCTTAATTCACCCCTCCACTTT
CDR3 protein: CASSYLGQLNSPLHF